Shown below are 15 T cell receptor beta chains from a single sample sequenced in a study of CD8 T cells in ankylosing spondylitis. TCRdb re-derived calls from the 5' RACE reads in MiXCR, one entry per CDR3 protein. The table lists hundreds of thousands of distinct CDR3 sequences, roughly 20% of them singletons. The material sequenced was blood, either unsorted or a sorted T cell fraction (not recorded which). These receptors all come from a female donor with ankylosing spondylitis or in good health (not recorded which).

V is TRBV7-2 and J is TRBJ1-1; tentative D call: TRBD1 (5 bases). Per the germline V gene, CDR1 is SGHTA and CDR2 is FQGNSA. This CDR3 has 14 residues. V shed 2 bases and J shed 4 bases, with 11 bases lying between them. CDR3 sequence (DNA): TGTGCCAGCAGCTTACTAGGTAGGGGCACTGAAGCTTTCTTT. This encodes CASSLLGRGTEAFF.

V usage is TRBV20-1 and J usage is TRBJ2-7; D not resolved. Per germline, CDR1 DFQATT and CDR2 SNEGSKA (reference sequence). V gave up 5 bases and J gave up 5 bases, with 13 bases separating them. The CDR3 is made up of 12 amino acids. The CDR3 region has the DNA TGCAGTGCTCGTCCGTGGGGTGACGAGCAGTACTTC. This sequence encodes CSARPWGDEQYF.

In DNA form, the CDR3 reads TGTGCCAGCAGCTTGGTTGGGGACATTCAGTACTTC. This translates into CASSLVGDIQYF. J is TRBJ2-4 and V is TRBV5-6; D is undetermined. The germline V and J ends were trimmed by 0 bases and 8 bases, with 6 bases remaining between them. Germline V gene data show CDR1 as SGHDT and CDR2 as YYEEEE. This CDR3 spans 12 amino acids.

In its sample, this clonotype was seen a few times. The V gene is TRBV7-2, the J gene TRBJ2-5; TRBD1 is a possible D gene (6 bases). The CDR3 has 14 residues. Trimming took 5 bases from V and 5 from J, leaving 15 bases between them. Germline CDR1 is SGHTA and CDR2 is FQGNSA. The CDR3 bases are TGTGCCAGCAGCAATTACAGGGTAAAGGAGACCCAGTACTTC. It yields the protein CASSNYRVKETQYF.

The V call is TRBV12-3 or TRBV12-4, the J call TRBJ2-7; 7 bases line up with TRBD1. The CDR3 contains 13 residues. V dropped 1 base and J dropped 5; count of bases not matched to a gene: 2. The CDR3 reads CASSLVQGDEQYF. CDR3 in DNA: TGTGCCAGCAGTTTAGTCCAGGGGGACGAGCAGTACTTC.

By proportion, this clonotype is medium-sized. The chain joins TRBV29-1 to TRBJ2-3; D remains ambiguous. The V end was cut by 3 bases, the J end by 7 bases, with 14 bases between. In germline, CDR1 is SQVTM, CDR2 ANQGSEA. The length of the CDR3 is 13 residues. The CDR3 bases are TGCAGCGTTGAGGCCCTGGGTCCAAATACGCAGTATTTT. This gives the protein CSVEALGPNTQYF.

In DNA form, the CDR3 reads TGTGCCAGCAGCCGACAGGACACCGGGGAGCTGTTTTTT. Its protein product is CASSRQDTGELFF. This chain links TRBV2 with TRBJ2-2, with D maybe TRBD1 (6 bases). In germline, CDR1 is SNHLY, CDR2 FYNNEI. This CDR3 comprises 13 residues. V was pared by 6 bases and J by 3 bases, with 8 bases between.

This clonotype was found a few times. CDR3 residues: CAASRTGSGANVLTF. CDR3 coding DNA: TGTGCCGCCTCACGGACGGGCTCTGGGGCCAACGTCCTGACTTTC. The chain is built from TRBV24-1 and TRBJ2-6; D not certain. The V and J ends lost 12 bases and 0 bases respectively, with 14 bases between them. Germline V CDR1 and CDR2: KGHDR, SFDVKD. There are 15 residues in the CDR3.

The chain combines TRBV2 with TRBJ1-3; 7 positions agree with TRBD1. The V gene end was trimmed by 8 bases and the J gene end by 3 bases; junction bases not matched to a gene: 10. The CDR3 loop spans 15 amino acids. Germline V gene sequence: CDR1 SNHLY, CDR2 FYNNEI. CDR3: CASGVGGAVGNTIYF. The CDR3 DNA sequence: TGTGCCAGCGGAGTAGGGGGCGCGGTTGGAAACACCATATATTTT. Supplemented by reference TRBV2 and TRBJ1-3, the full variable domain reads EPEVTQTPSHQVTQMGQEVILRCVPISNHLYFYWYRQILGQKVEFLVSFYNNEISEKSEIFDDQFSVERPDGSNFTLKIRSTKLEDSAMYFCASGVGGAVGNTIYFGEGSWLTVV.

This clonotype was recorded at least ten times. The rearrangement uses TRBV6-6 and TRBJ1-6; D unresolved. Germline CDR1 reads MNHNY; CDR2 reads SVGAGI (reference sequence). The V end lost 2 bases, the J end lost 9 bases, and 8 bases lay between the germline ends. The CDR3 spans 13 residues. CDR3 in amino acids: CASSYGFSSPLHF. The CDR3 DNA reads TGTGCCAGCAGTTACGGGTTCAGTTCACCCCTCCACTTT.

The gene calls are TRBV6-1 and TRBJ1-2; D gene unclear. CDR3 size: 15 residues. Germline assignment: CDR1 MNHNS and CDR2 SASEGT. V was clipped by 6 bases and J by 4 bases, with 18 bases between them. The CDR3 loop reads CASSFVGRLSYGYTF. The CDR3 DNA is TGTGCCAGCAGCTTCGTCGGGCGACTTTCCTATGGCTACACCTTC.

This clonotype appeared a few times. The genes are TRBV6-1 and TRBJ1-3; 7 bases are shared with TRBD1. Germline trimming cut 8 bases from V and 0 bases from J; bases unmatched to any gene: 7. CDR1 is MNHNS and CDR2 is SASEGT in the germline V gene. This CDR3 comprises 15 residues. The CDR3 bases are TGTGCCAGCTATGAACAGGGGTTCTCTGGAAACACCATATATTTT. Its translation: CASYEQGFSGNTIYF.

V and J are TRBV11-2 and TRBJ1-2; no clear D gene. The CDR3 loop spans 13 amino acids. V was shortened by 5 bases and J by 3 bases, with 10 bases between the two germline ends. CDR1 is SGHAT, CDR2 FQNNGV, per germline. Here the CDR3 reads CASSAGPYYGYTF. The CDR3 DNA reads TGTGCCAGCAGCGCCGGCCCGTACTATGGCTACACCTTC.

J is TRBJ2-5 and V is TRBV20-1; TRBD2 matches 13 bases. The CDR3 has 16 residues. Trimming at V came to 5 bases and at J to 4 bases, leaving 10 bases not matched to a gene. Germline loops: CDR1 DFQATT, CDR2 SNEGSKA (reference sequence). CDR3 protein: CSAQIPGLAGRETQYF. CDR3 sequence (DNA): TGCAGTGCTCAAATTCCGGGACTAGCGGGGAGAGAGACCCAGTACTTC.

This clonotype was seen more than once but under ten times. One end of the junction is discordant with germline, which a read error may explain. This chain uses TRBV9 with TRBJ2-5, with D hard to call. Per the germline V gene, CDR1 is SGDLS and CDR2 is YYNGEE. This CDR3 spans 14 amino acids. The CDR3 is CASSPNSVREPQYF. In DNA, the CDR3 is TGTGCCAGCAGCCCTAACAGTGTAAGAGAGCCCCAGTACTTC.